This entry describes one TCR beta chain. The V end lost 8 bases, the J end lost 0 bases, and 5 bases lay between the germline ends. CDR3 size: 13 residues. The germline V gene encodes CDR1 LNHNV and CDR2 YYDKDF (reference sequence). The source of the sample is a study of CD8 T cells in Susac syndrome. With random hexamers, reverse transcription was performed on 0.5 to 1 ug of RNA. An immunoSEQ multiplex PCR amplified TCR beta CDR3 over 54 Vbeta and 13 Jbeta. MiXCR, applied by TCRdb to the immunoSEQ multiplex PCR reads, yields one record per CDR3 protein. In the table there are some 160,000 distinct CDR3 sequences, 85% to 95% of which are singletons. FACS enriched CD8+ TEMRA cells, while bulk CD8+ and CD4+ were negatively isolated.

The receptor was isolated from a human donor with Susac syndrome. The sequenced sample consisted of CD4+ T cells from PBMCs. The rearrangement uses TRBV15 and TRBJ2-6; D is unresolved. Here the CDR3 reads CATGYSGANVLTF. The CDR3 DNA is TGTGCCACCGGATACTCTGGGGCCAACGTCCTGACTTTC. The variable domain in full, with the rest retrieved from reference TRBV15 and TRBJ2-6, is DAMVIQNPRYQVTQFGKPVTLSCSQTLNHNVMYWYQQKSSQAPKLLFHYYDKDFNNEADTPDNFQSRRPNTSFCFLDIRSPGLGDTAMYLCATGYSGANVLTFGAGSRLTVL.